Presented here are 4 T cell receptor beta chains from one specimen sequenced in a study of naive and memory T cell subsets. Study observations and caveats: A few larger clonotypes appeared in naive repertoires, especially CD8, possibly memory cells re-expressing CD45RA.

These receptors' antigens are unknown. An equimolar mix of two oligonucleotides served as the beta constant-region primer for TRBC1 and TRBC2. The ligated cDNA underwent four PCR rounds using SP2 and nested alpha and beta constant-region primers. Via MiXCR, TCRdb re-called the UMI-ligation and nested PCR reads, giving one row per CDR3 protein. The table shows under 150,000 distinct CDR3 sequences, with approximately 20% occurring only once. Sequenced input: naive CD8+ T cells from blood. The source is a human donor in good health.

The rearrangement links TRBV20-1 to TRBJ2-1; 7 bases fit TRBD2. CDR1 is DFQATT, CDR2 SNEGSKA, per germline (reference sequence). After removal of 4 bases from V and 4 bases from J, the junction contained 10 bases not matched to a gene. The CDR3 is made up of 15 amino acids. Here the CDR3 DNA reads TGCAGTGCTAACCTAGCGGCAGTCCGATACAATGAGCAGTTCTTC. It yields the protein CSANLAAVRYNEQFF.

The V gene is TRBV12-3 or TRBV12-4, the J gene TRBJ2-2, with D perhaps TRBD1 (5 bases). The CDR3 consists of 14 residues. V lost 8 bases and J lost 6, with 16 bases in between. The CDR3 nucleotides read TGTGCCAGCTTCTCGATTCAGGGATCCGGGGAGCTGTTTTTT. Encoded protein: CASFSIQGSGELFF.

The chain links TRBV11-2 to TRBJ2-5; D gene unclear. V was cut by 4 bases and J by 3 bases, with 9 bases left in between. CDR3 length equals 13 residues. CDR1 and CDR2 from the germline V gene are SGHAT and FQNNGV. CDR3 coding DNA: TGTGCCAGCAGCTCTAACATCGAAGAGACCCAGTACTTC. Protein product: CASSSNIEETQYF.

The chain carries TRBV29-1 and TRBJ1-1; D not certain. The CDR3 runs to 12 residues. CDR1 is SQVTM and CDR2 is ANQGSEA in the germline V gene. Trimming took off 5 bases at V and 1 base at J, with 8 bases between the two ends. DNA of the CDR3: TGCAGCGTTAAGGGAGAGAACACTGAAGCTTTCTTT. It encodes CSVKGENTEAFF.